The clone carrying this T cell receptor beta chain appeared once. The data originate from a study of T cell changes during pregnancy in multiple sclerosis. Using immunoSEQ multiplex PCR, the repertoire was profiled, and TCRdb retains in-frame clones only, with some absent. The sample shows over 10,000 clones, 85% to 95% of them seen only once. The CDR3 contains 14 residues. V lost 0 bases, J lost 5 bases, and 11 bases lay in between. The germline V gene has CDR1 SGHDT and CDR2 YYEEEE. This receptor was obtained from a female donor with multiple sclerosis, enrolled in a pregnancy study. The chain is built from TRBV5-6 and TRBJ1-1, with D perhaps matching TRBD1 (5 bases). The starting material was CD4+ T cells from peripheral blood mononuclear cells, obtained before pregnancy. CDR3 loop: CASSLVGGGTEAFF. For the CDR3, the DNA is TGTGCCAGCAGCTTGGTTGGCGGGGGGACTGAAGCTTTCTTT.